This TCR beta chain was sequenced for a study of cytomegalovirus exposure and HLA in healthy donors. The study's findings and limits: Confirmation in vitro established that three CMV-associated chains were specific for CMV antigens. Investigators reported about 160 TCR beta chains as tied to cytomegalovirus.

Profiled with immunoSEQ multiplex PCR; TCRdb holds only in-frame clones, not every one. Of 150,000 to 200,000 clones listed, about 84% were seen once; the top ten hold more than 1.1%. Only one count was recorded for this clone. Antigen specificity is unknown. Germline V lookup: CDR1 ENHRY, CDR2 SYGVKD. The CDR3 extends over 11 amino acids. Trimming shortened V by 0 bases and J by 15 bases, and 9 bases separated the two germline ends. The rearrangement joins TRBV10-3 to TRBJ2-1; D remains unclear. Sequenced material: PBMCs. The source is a woman aged 18 to 35 in good health and CMV-seronegative. CDR3 region: CAISESLLRFF. The CDR3 coding sequence is TGTGCCATCAGTGAGTCTCTATTACGGTTCTTC.